This is a list of T cell receptor beta chains from one sample in a study of CD8 T cells in ankylosing spondylitis. TCRdb re-analysed the 5' RACE reads in MiXCR, keeping a single row per CDR3 protein. The data hold 250,000 to 300,000 distinct CDR3 sequences, with 20% observed a single time. Specimen: blood, either unsorted or a sorted T cell fraction (not recorded which). These receptors were obtained from a male donor with ankylosing spondylitis or in good health (not recorded which). The CDR3 runs from the conserved cysteine through the conserved F or W. The order of the fields is J gene, clone size, V gene, D gene, CDR3 protein, CDR3 DNA. A D gene is named only where the DNA matches it firmly. Expanded clones are given a class, and other clones once, few, many or no size at all.

j_gene: TRBJ1-4
abundance: few
v_gene: TRBV5-1
d_gene: NA
CDR3aa: CASSLAAGGEKLFF
CDR3nt: TGCGCCAGCAGCTTGGCCGCGGGGGGCGAAAAACTGTTTTTT

j_gene: TRBJ2-1
abundance: few
v_gene: TRBV7-8
d_gene: NA
CDR3aa: CASSLVSVVGRSEQFF
CDR3nt: TGTGCCAGCAGCTTAGTCTCTGTCGTGGGTAGGTCTGAGCAGTTCTTC

j_gene: TRBJ1-5
abundance: NA
v_gene: TRBV5-1
d_gene: NA
CDR3aa: CASSLVGGDQPQHF
CDR3nt: TGCGCCAGCAGCTTGGTCGGGGGGGATCAGCCCCAGCATTTT

j_gene: TRBJ2-1
abundance: few
v_gene: TRBV5-1
d_gene: NA
CDR3aa: CASMRDGSSYNEQFF
CDR3nt: TGCGCCAGCATGAGGGACGGAAGCTCCTACAATGAGCAGTTCTTC

j_gene: TRBJ1-2
abundance: few
v_gene: TRBV27
d_gene: TRBD1
CDR3aa: CASCRDSVSHYGYTF
CDR3nt: TGTGCCAGTTGCCGGGACAGCGTATCTCACTATGGCTACACCTTC

j_gene: TRBJ2-3
abundance: few
v_gene: TRBV15
d_gene: NA
CDR3aa: CATSSGGDTQYF
CDR3nt: TGTGCCACCAGCAGTGGAGGGGATACGCAGTATTTT

j_gene: TRBJ2-3
abundance: many
v_gene: TRBV5-1
d_gene: NA
CDR3aa: CASSFDVRAQYF
CDR3nt: TGCGCCAGCAGCTTCGACGTCCGAGCGCAGTATTTT

j_gene: TRBJ2-5
abundance: NA
v_gene: TRBV20-1
d_gene: NA
CDR3aa: CSASGQTYQETQYF
CDR3nt: TGCAGTGCTAGTGGGCAGACGTACCAAGAGACCCAGTACTTC

j_gene: TRBJ1-2
abundance: NA
v_gene: TRBV5-5
d_gene: TRBD1
CDR3aa: CASSLGTGVDGYTF
CDR3nt: TGTGCCAGCAGCTTAGGTACAGGGGTTGATGGCTACACCTTC

j_gene: TRBJ2-2
abundance: many
v_gene: TRBV10-2
d_gene: NA
CDR3aa: CASSFTGATGELFF
CDR3nt: TGCGCCAGCAGTTTCACGGGAGCCACCGGGGAGCTGTTTTTT

j_gene: TRBJ2-1
abundance: few
v_gene: TRBV5-1
d_gene: NA
CDR3aa: CASSLVAGFHNEQFF
CDR3nt: TGCGCCAGCAGCTTGGTGGCAGGGTTCCACAATGAGCAGTTCTTC

j_gene: TRBJ2-3
abundance: few
v_gene: TRBV29-1
d_gene: NA
CDR3aa: CSARRGLPHTDTQYF
CDR3nt: TGCAGCGCCCGAAGAGGACTCCCACACACAGATACGCAGTATTTT

j_gene: TRBJ1-4
abundance: NA
v_gene: TRBV5-1
d_gene: TRBD1
CDR3aa: CASGQGSNEKLFF
CDR3nt: TGCGCCAGCGGACAGGGTTCTAATGAAAAACTGTTTTTT

j_gene: TRBJ2-3
abundance: NA
v_gene: TRBV6-1
d_gene: NA
CDR3aa: CASSEIGGDTQYF
CDR3nt: TGTGCCAGCAGTGAAATTGGGGGCGATACGCAGTATTTT

j_gene: TRBJ2-3
abundance: few
v_gene: TRBV15
d_gene: TRBD2
CDR3aa: CATTESGGTDTQYF
CDR3nt: TGTGCCACCACAGAGAGCGGGGGCACAGATACGCAGTATTTT

j_gene: TRBJ2-3
abundance: few
v_gene: TRBV5-1
d_gene: TRBD2
CDR3aa: CASSLLVAGGGTDTQYF
CDR3nt: TGCGCCAGCAGCTTGCTCGTAGCGGGAGGCGGCACAGATACGCAGTATTTT

j_gene: TRBJ1-5
abundance: few
v_gene: TRBV20-1
d_gene: NA
CDR3aa: CSAVSGDQPQHF
CDR3nt: TGCAGTGCTGTAAGCGGGGATCAGCCCCAGCATTTT

j_gene: TRBJ1-2
abundance: NA
v_gene: TRBV2
d_gene: NA
CDR3aa: CASSGGIDYGYTF
CDR3nt: TGTGCCAGCAGCGGGGGTATAGACTATGGCTACACCTTC

j_gene: TRBJ2-5
abundance: NA
v_gene: TRBV7-9
d_gene: TRBD1
CDR3aa: CASSRDRGARETQYF
CDR3nt: TGTGCCAGCAGCCGGGACAGGGGCGCAAGAGAGACCCAGTACTTC

j_gene: TRBJ2-1
abundance: NA
v_gene: TRBV29-1
d_gene: TRBD2
CDR3aa: CSVQREVVEQFF
CDR3nt: TGCAGCGTTCAGCGGGAGGTGGTTGAGCAGTTCTTC

j_gene: TRBJ2-1
abundance: many
v_gene: TRBV11-2
d_gene: NA
CDR3aa: CASSGWGDNEQFF
CDR3nt: TGTGCCAGCAGCGGATGGGGTGACAATGAGCAGTTCTTC

j_gene: TRBJ2-2
abundance: NA
v_gene: TRBV7-9
d_gene: NA
CDR3aa: CASSPPGEGGTGELFF
CDR3nt: TGTGCCAGCAGTCCCCCGGGGGAAGGGGGCACCGGGGAGCTGTTTTTT

j_gene: TRBJ2-3
abundance: many
v_gene: TRBV11-2
d_gene: NA
CDR3aa: CASSRTSDTQYF
CDR3nt: TGTGCCAGCAGCCGGACGTCAGATACGCAGTATTTT

j_gene: TRBJ2-1
abundance: few
v_gene: TRBV6-1
d_gene: TRBD1
CDR3aa: CASSAATGSVEQFF
CDR3nt: TGTGCCAGCAGTGCCGCGACAGGGTCAGTAGAGCAGTTCTTC

j_gene: TRBJ2-3
abundance: NA
v_gene: TRBV20-1
d_gene: NA
CDR3aa: CSAPDRGTLNSQYF
CDR3nt: TGCAGTGCGCCTGATAGAGGGACCTTAAATTCGCAGTATTTT

j_gene: TRBJ2-1
abundance: NA
v_gene: TRBV7-8
d_gene: TRBD2
CDR3aa: CASSPQSGGALNEQFF
CDR3nt: TGTGCCAGCAGCCCCCAAAGCGGGGGGGCCCTAAATGAGCAGTTCTTC

j_gene: TRBJ2-3
abundance: NA
v_gene: TRBV7-2
d_gene: TRBD2
CDR3aa: CASSLAGGDTQYF
CDR3nt: TGTGCCAGCAGCTTAGCGGGGGGGGATACGCAGTATTTT

j_gene: TRBJ2-2
abundance: NA
v_gene: TRBV5-1
d_gene: TRBD2
CDR3aa: CASSPTPGLRTGELFF
CDR3nt: TGCGCCAGCAGCCCAACACCGGGACTAAGGACCGGGGAGCTGTTTTTT

j_gene: TRBJ1-2
abundance: NA
v_gene: TRBV30
d_gene: NA
CDR3aa: CAWSVTRSNYGYTF
CDR3nt: TGTGCCTGGAGTGTAACTAGGAGCAACTATGGCTACACCTTC

j_gene: TRBJ1-4
abundance: few
v_gene: TRBV12-3/TRBV12-4
d_gene: NA
CDR3aa: CASSFRALGLGEKLFF
CDR3nt: TGTGCCAGCAGTTTTAGGGCCCTGGGGTTGGGTGAAAAACTGTTTTTT

j_gene: TRBJ2-3
abundance: many
v_gene: TRBV6-1
d_gene: TRBD1
CDR3aa: CASSRQGSTDTQYF
CDR3nt: TGTGCCAGCAGTAGACAGGGGAGCACAGATACGCAGTATTTT

j_gene: TRBJ2-2
abundance: few
v_gene: TRBV12-3/TRBV12-4
d_gene: NA
CDR3aa: CASRTQNTGELFF
CDR3nt: TGTGCCAGCAGGACACAAAACACCGGGGAGCTGTTTTTT

j_gene: TRBJ1-2
abundance: NA
v_gene: TRBV29-1
d_gene: NA
CDR3aa: CSVERGNYGYTF
CDR3nt: TGCAGCGTTGAACGGGGCAACTATGGCTACACCTTC

j_gene: TRBJ1-1
abundance: few
v_gene: TRBV27
d_gene: TRBD1
CDR3aa: CASRLGTGGMNTEAFF
CDR3nt: TGTGCCAGCAGACTCGGGACAGGGGGCATGAACACTGAAGCTTTCTTT

j_gene: TRBJ2-1
abundance: NA
v_gene: TRBV29-1
d_gene: TRBD1
CDR3aa: CSVVGTGLNNEQFF
CDR3nt: TGCAGCGTTGTGGGGACAGGGCTCAACAATGAGCAGTTCTTC

j_gene: TRBJ2-2
abundance: few
v_gene: TRBV10-3
d_gene: NA
CDR3aa: CAISEAERTGELFF
CDR3nt: TGTGCCATCAGTGAGGCGGAACGCACCGGGGAGCTGTTTTTT

j_gene: TRBJ2-3
abundance: NA
v_gene: TRBV5-1
d_gene: NA
CDR3aa: CANSFGRGGPDTQYF
CDR3nt: TGCGCCAACAGCTTCGGGCGGGGTGGGCCAGATACGCAGTATTTT

j_gene: TRBJ2-5
abundance: many
v_gene: TRBV5-1
d_gene: TRBD2
CDR3aa: CASSLVSGSPETQYF
CDR3nt: TGCGCCAGCAGCTTGGTTAGCGGGAGCCCAGAGACCCAGTACTTC

j_gene: TRBJ1-2
abundance: NA
v_gene: TRBV12-3/TRBV12-4
d_gene: NA
CDR3aa: CAINDWGHYGYTF
CDR3nt: TGTGCCATCAACGATTGGGGACACTATGGCTACACCTTC

j_gene: TRBJ1-1
abundance: NA
v_gene: TRBV3-1
d_gene: NA
CDR3aa: CASSHGTKLGEAFF
CDR3nt: TGTGCCAGCAGCCATGGAACGAAACTGGGTGAAGCTTTCTTT

j_gene: TRBJ2-1
abundance: few
v_gene: TRBV5-1
d_gene: NA
CDR3aa: CASSLMDFSYNEQFF
CDR3nt: TGCGCCAGCAGCTTGATGGATTTTTCCTACAATGAGCAGTTCTTC

j_gene: TRBJ2-1
abundance: NA
v_gene: TRBV12-3/TRBV12-4
d_gene: TRBD2
CDR3aa: CASSSAAGGRDEQFF
CDR3nt: TGTGCCAGCAGTTCCGCCGCGGGAGGGCGGGATGAGCAGTTCTTC